These T cell receptor beta chains were read from a single sample in a study of blood T cell repertoires in COVID-19. Sequencing used immunoSEQ multiplex PCR; TCRdb keeps in-frame clones, though not all of them. The profile covers approximately 290,000 clones, with 70% to 85% appearing a single time and about 0.9% taken by the ten largest. The sequenced sample consisted of peripheral blood. The receptors were sampled from a human donor with COVID-19, enrolled during active disease. The donor label of this sample is uncertain. Both conserved end residues are part of each CDR3. The D gene is left open where the match is weak. Size is stated for part of the rows, as once, few or many counts, or as a class when the clone is expanded.

abundance	v_gene	len	j_gene	d_gene	CDR3nt	CDR3aa
.	TRBV6-5	15	TRBJ1-2	.	TGTGCCAGCAGGGGAGGTCAGGGATCCCTCTATGGCTACACCTTC	CASRGGQGSLYGYTF
.	TRBV13	14	TRBJ1-1	TRBD1	TGTGCCAGCAGCTTAGGGGACAGGAAAGGTAGAGCTTTCTTT	CASSLGDRKGRAFF
.	TRBV30	13	TRBJ1-5	.	TGTGCCTGGAGTCGGCAGGATAATCAGCCCCAGCATTTT	CAWSRQDNQPQHF
once	TRBV7-9	14	TRBJ2-5	TRBD2	TGTGCCAGCAGCTGGGGGACTAGCGGAGAGACCCAGTACTTC	CASSWGTSGETQYF
.	TRBV14	16	TRBJ2-7	.	TGTGCCAGCAGCCAAGTCGGGCTAGTGACAGCCTACGAGCAGTACTTC	CASSQVGLVTAYEQYF
.	TRBV6-6	15	TRBJ1-6	.	TGTGCCAGCAGTTACCCGGGGGGGCAGGATTCACCCCTCCACTTT	CASSYPGGQDSPLHF
.	TRBV28	13	TRBJ1-1	TRBD1	TGTGCCAGCAGAATGACAGGGGAGACTGAAGCTTTCTTT	CASRMTGETEAFF
.	TRBV10-3	15	TRBJ2-2	TRBD2	TGTGCCATCAGAGGACTAGCGGGATCCCCCGGGGAGCTGTTTTTT	CAIRGLAGSPGELFF
once	TRBV5-1	14	TRBJ1-4	TRBD1	TGCGCCAGCAGCTCACAGGGGTCGGGGGAAAAACTGTTTTTT	CASSSQGSGEKLFF
.	TRBV12-2	17	TRBJ1-1	.	TGTGCAAGTCGCCGACTTGGATCCGGGACAAAGAACACTGAAGCTTTCTTT	CASRRLGSGTKNTEAFF
.	TRBV10-2	14	TRBJ2-1	TRBD1	TGCGCCAGCAGTGAACAGGGGGCTTTGAATGAGCAGTTCTTC	CASSEQGALNEQFF
.	TRBV28	11	TRBJ1-2	.	TGTGCCAGCAGCCAGTATCACGGCTACACCTTC	CASSQYHGYTF
few	TRBV11-2	17	TRBJ2-1	.	TGTGCCAGCAGCTTAGCGTTTAGCGGAGAGGGGAGGAATGAGCAGTTCTTC	CASSLAFSGEGRNEQFF
few	TRBV2	14	TRBJ1-1	.	TGTGCCAGCAGACCAGGGACTTCGAACACTGAAGCTTTCTTT	CASRPGTSNTEAFF
.	TRBV19	15	TRBJ1-5	TRBD1	TGTGCCAGTCAAGCGGGACAGGGATATGGTCAGCCCCAGCATTTT	CASQAGQGYGQPQHF
.	TRBV19	16	TRBJ2-7	.	TGTGCCAGTAGTAAGGTAGCGGGACAGAGCTCCTACGAGCAGTACTTC	CASSKVAGQSSYEQYF
once	TRBV10-2	15	TRBJ1-6	.	TGCGCCAGCAGTGAGCCGCCAGGGGCGAATTCACCCCTCCACTTT	CASSEPPGANSPLHF
.	TRBV19	14	TRBJ1-1	.	TGTGCCAGTAGTATAGGAGGAGGGAACACTGAAGCTTTCTTT	CASSIGGGNTEAFF
.	TRBV9	14	TRBJ1-1	TRBD1	TGTGCCAGCAGCCCGACAGGGGGCGGGGGTGAAGCTTTCTTT	CASSPTGGGGEAFF
few	TRBV7-9	17	TRBJ1-1	.	TGTGCCAGCAGCATGGGAGGAGGAGCCGCGTTTTCCACTGAAGCTTTCTTT	CASSMGGGAAFSTEAFF
.	TRBV27	14	TRBJ1-4	TRBD1	TGTGCCAGCAGAACACAGGGGGCGGGGGAAAAACTGTTTTTT	CASRTQGAGEKLFF
.	TRBV19	16	TRBJ2-2	TRBD2	TGTGCCAGTAGTAGGATGGGGGGGAGGGCCCCCGGGGAGCTGTTTTTT	CASSRMGGRAPGELFF
.	TRBV6-5	13	TRBJ2-5	TRBD1	TGTGCCAGCAGCCGGGACAGGCAAGAGACCCAGTACTTC	CASSRDRQETQYF
.	TRBV19	16	TRBJ2-4	TRBD2	TGTGCCAGTAGCCGACCGGGACTAGCGGCCAAAAACATTCAGTACTTC	CASSRPGLAAKNIQYF
.	TRBV19	15	TRBJ2-1	TRBD2	TGTGCCAGTAGTATGGGACTAGCGGGAGGCAATGAGCAGTTCTTC	CASSMGLAGGNEQFF
.	TRBV10-3	16	TRBJ2-1	TRBD2	TGTGCCATCAGTGAGTCTACTAGCGGGAGTGGGAGTGAGCAGTTCTTC	CAISESTSGSGSEQFF
.	TRBV29-1	13	TRBJ1-1	.	TGCAGCGTTGAAACAGGGCGGAACACTGAAGCTTTCTTT	CSVETGRNTEAFF
few	TRBV30	13	TRBJ1-3	.	TGTGCCTGGACAGCGGGAACGGGAAACACCATATATTTT	CAWTAGTGNTIYF
few	TRBV20-1	11	TRBJ1-1	.	TGCAGTGCTAGGCACAGGGAAGAAGCTTTCTTT	CSARHREEAFF
.	TRBV11-2	15	TRBJ1-1	.	TGTGCCAGCAGCTTAGATGGCGGAGAGAACACTGAAGCTTTCTTT	CASSLDGGENTEAFF
.	TRBV7-9	18	TRBJ1-4	TRBD1	TGTGCCAGCAGCTTAGCGGCGGGACAGGGGAAGACTAATGAAAAACTGTTTTTT	CASSLAAGQGKTNEKLFF
.	TRBV5-1	15	TRBJ2-2	TRBD2	TGCGCCAGCAGCCCTAGCGGGAGTGGCACCGGGGAGCTGTTTTTT	CASSPSGSGTGELFF
few	TRBV7-9	19	TRBJ1-5	TRBD1	TGTGCCAGCAGCTTAGCGTTTGGGGCAGGGGGCGCGAGCAATCAGCCCCAGCATTTT	CASSLAFGAGGASNQPQHF
once	TRBV6-5	14	TRBJ2-7	.	TGTGCCAGCAGTCAAACCTGGGGGGCCTACGAGCAGTACTTC	CASSQTWGAYEQYF
once	TRBV14	15	TRBJ2-1	TRBD2	TGTGCCAGCAGCCAACTAGCGGGAGTAGGTAATGAGCAGTTCTTC	CASSQLAGVGNEQFF
few	TRBV7-2	15	TRBJ1-2	.	TGTGCCAGCAGCTTAACGGTGGCAGGATCGAATGGCTACACCTTC	CASSLTVAGSNGYTF
once	TRBV4-1	16	TRBJ2-7	TRBD2	TGCGCCAGCAGCCTCTCCCCGGGACTACCCTCCTACGAGCAGTACTTC	CASSLSPGLPSYEQYF
.	TRBV19	17	TRBJ1-2	TRBD1	TGTGCCAGTACTCGTTCTGGGACAGGGATGGGGGACTATGGCTACACCTTC	CASTRSGTGMGDYGYTF
.	TRBV5-1	14	TRBJ2-7	TRBD1	TGCGCCAGCGGTCCGGGACAGGGGGGCCTCGAGCAGTACTTC	CASGPGQGGLEQYF
.	TRBV7-9	14	TRBJ2-2	.	TGTGCCAGCAGCTTTATCCAGGACACCGGGGAGCTGTTTTTT	CASSFIQDTGELFF
.	TRBV2	14	TRBJ2-5	TRBD1	TGTGCCAGCAGCCAACAGGGGGCGAGGGAGACCCAGTACTTC	CASSQQGARETQYF
.	TRBV5-4	14	TRBJ1-1	TRBD1	TGTGCCAGCAGCCCCCGACAGGGTGGGACTGAAGCTTTCTTT	CASSPRQGGTEAFF
.	TRBV5-4	13	TRBJ2-1	.	TGTGCCAGCAGCCCTCCAACAGTGAATGAGCAGTTCTTC	CASSPPTVNEQFF
.	TRBV6-5	14	TRBJ2-3	.	TGTGCCAGTACTGGGGGGTTTAGCACAGATACGCAGTATTTT	CASTGGFSTDTQYF
.	TRBV6-2/TRBV6-3	15	TRBJ1-1	TRBD1	TGTGCCAGCAGTTACCGGACAGGGGGGAACACTGAAGCTTTCTTT	CASSYRTGGNTEAFF
.	TRBV7-7	14	TRBJ2-3	.	TGTGCTAGCAGCCCCGGGATGGGCACAGATACGCAGTATTTT	CASSPGMGTDTQYF
.	TRBV30	15	TRBJ1-1	TRBD1	TGTGCCTGCTCTCCGGGACAGGGGGTTAGGGGTGAAGCTTTCTTT	CACSPGQGVRGEAFF